At least ten counts were recorded for the clone carrying this T cell receptor (beta chain). Its specificity is unknown. The sample is drawn from a study of T-cell reconstitution after alpha-beta-depleted transplantation in children. Study conclusions and caveats: Fresh T-cell production supplied most of the T-cell counts and diversity seen one year after transplant.

This CDR3 contains 14 residues. V lost 3 bases to trimming and J lost 4 bases, with 14 bases between them. The germline V gene has CDR1 SGHKS and CDR2 YYEKEE (reference sequence). The TCRbeta library was prepared with unique molecular identifiers. Via MiXCR, TCRdb re-called the PCR reads, giving one row per CDR3 protein. Among about 150,000 distinct CDR3 sequences, around 8.5% were seen once, and the ten largest hold about a sixth. This chain connects TRBV5-5 to TRBJ2-7; D may be TRBD1 (5 bases). The material was PBMCs, mostly from graft donor cells, obtained 180 days after TCRalphabeta/CD19-depleted stem cell transplant. The source is a female patient aged 2-10 years who had a stem cell transplant for congenital amegakaryocytic thrombocytopenia, so the T cells may come from the graft donor. In DNA form, the CDR3 reads TGTGCCAGCAGCTCCCTAGGGGATTCGTACGAGCAGTACTTC. Its translation is CASSSLGDSYEQYF. Based on the CDR3 plus reference TRBV5-5 and TRBJ2-7, the full variable domain is DAGVTQSPTHLIKTRGQQVTLRCSPISGHKSVSWYQQVLGQGPQFIFQYYEKEERGRGNFPDRFSARQFPNYSSELNVNALLLGDSALYLCASSSLGDSYEQYFGPGTRLTVT.